This TCR beta chain emerged from a study of blood T cells in healthy people across ages. A sample-barcoded 5' primer and a J-beta primer mix were used in a second PCR of roughly 6 to 12 cycles. TCRdb re-called the 5' RACE reads with MiXCR, one entry per CDR3 protein. Here the sample spans about 2 million distinct CDR3 sequences, about 50% being singletons. Whole-study findings and limits: Naive and antigen-experienced cells were not separated, limiting conclusive comparison.

Regarding this clonotype: No antigen is known for it.

CDR1 and CDR2 from the germline V gene are ENHRY and SYGVKD. The CDR3 extends over 11 amino acids. This TCR derives from a woman aged 40 to 50 in good health. Sequenced: blood. J is TRBJ2-1 and V is TRBV10-3, with D perhaps matching TRBD2 (5 bases). As DNA, the CDR3 is TGTGCATCCGCAGAGGGCTATGAGCAGTTCTTC. Residues: CASAEGYEQFF.